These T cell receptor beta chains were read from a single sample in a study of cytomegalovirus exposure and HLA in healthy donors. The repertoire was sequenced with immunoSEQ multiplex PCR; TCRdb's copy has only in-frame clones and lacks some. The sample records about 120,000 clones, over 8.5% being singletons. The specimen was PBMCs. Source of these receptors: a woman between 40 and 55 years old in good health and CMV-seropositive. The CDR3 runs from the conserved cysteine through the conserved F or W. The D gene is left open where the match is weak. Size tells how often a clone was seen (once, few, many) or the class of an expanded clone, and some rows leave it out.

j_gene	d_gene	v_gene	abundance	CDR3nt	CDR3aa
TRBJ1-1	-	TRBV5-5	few	TGTGCCAGCAGCTTGTGGGGGGAGAACACTGAAGCTTTCTTT	CASSLWGENTEAFF
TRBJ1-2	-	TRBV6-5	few	TGTGCCAGCAGTCGGGACACCACAAGCTATGGCTACACCTTC	CASSRDTTSYGYTF
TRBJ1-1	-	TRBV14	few	TGTGCCAGCAGCCAAGATCTGGTCGGGGGGTTGGGTTTCTTT	CASSQDLVGGLGFF
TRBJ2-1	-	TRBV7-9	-	TGTGCCAGCAGCTTCGTTGGAGTTGCCAATGAGCAGTTCTTC	CASSFVGVANEQFF
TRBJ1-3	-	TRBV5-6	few	TGTGCCAGCAGCTTGGTGGGCCTCTCTGGAAACACCATATATTTT	CASSLVGLSGNTIYF
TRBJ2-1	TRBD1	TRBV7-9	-	TGTGCCAGCAGCTTGGGCCGGGGCAGGGGGAATGAGCAGTTCTTC	CASSLGRGRGNEQFF
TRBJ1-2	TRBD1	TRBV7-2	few	TGTGCCAGCAGCTCTAACAGGGGGGACTACACCTTC	CASSSNRGDYTF
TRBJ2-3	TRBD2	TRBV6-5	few	TGTGCCAGCAGTTCGGGTCTCGGGAGGGGCACAGATACGCAGTATTTT	CASSSGLGRGTDTQYF
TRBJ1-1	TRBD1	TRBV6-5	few	TGTGCCAGCAGCCGGGACAGAATGAACACTGAAGCTTTCTTT	CASSRDRMNTEAFF
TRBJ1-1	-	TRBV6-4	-	TGTGCCAGCAGTGACTCCCCCACAGTGGACACTGAAGCTTTCTTT	CASSDSPTVDTEAFF
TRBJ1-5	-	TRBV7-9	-	TGTGCCAGCAGCCATGATCTGGCAGGGAACAATCAGCCCCAGCATTTT	CASSHDLAGNNQPQHF
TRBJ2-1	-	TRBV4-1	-	TGCGCCAGCAGCCAAGGCCTACTCTCCTACAATGAGCAGTTCTTC	CASSQGLLSYNEQFF
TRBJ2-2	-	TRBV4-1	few	TGCGCCAGCAGCCAAGGAGGGCAGGGGTGGAACACCGGGGAGCTGTTTTTT	CASSQGGQGWNTGELFF
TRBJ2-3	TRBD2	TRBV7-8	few	TGTGCCAGCAGCACCCCCCGGGGTAGCGGGGGGGCCGAGAGCACAGATACGCAGTATTTT	CASSTPRGSGGAESTDTQYF
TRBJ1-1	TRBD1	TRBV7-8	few	TGTGCCAGCAGCCCCCGGGACAGGGGGCCGGGGACTGAAGCTTTCTTT	CASSPRDRGPGTEAFF
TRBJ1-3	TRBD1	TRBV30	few	TGTGCCTGGAAAGCCGGGACAGGGGGAAACACCATATATTTT	CAWKAGTGGNTIYF
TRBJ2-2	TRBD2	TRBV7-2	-	TGTGCCAGCAGCTTAAATGGCGGGGGGGCGACCGGGGAGCTGTTTTTT	CASSLNGGGATGELFF
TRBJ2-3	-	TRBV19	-	TGTGCCAGTGGGAGAGATACGCAGTATTTT	CASGRDTQYF
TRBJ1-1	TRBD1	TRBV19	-	TGTGCCAGTAGTATACCCCCTGGACAGGGGGACACTGAAGCTTTCTTT	CASSIPPGQGDTEAFF
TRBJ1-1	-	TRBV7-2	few	TGTGCCAGCAGCTTACGGGGGGCGAACACTGAAGCTTTCTTT	CASSLRGANTEAFF
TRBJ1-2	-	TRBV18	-	TGTGCCAGCTCACCTCGGGGGTTTGAAAACTATGGCTACACCTTC	CASSPRGFENYGYTF
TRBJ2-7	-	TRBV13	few	TGTGCCAGCAGCTTATCTAACTACGAGCAGTACTTC	CASSLSNYEQYF
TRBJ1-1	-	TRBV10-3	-	TGTGCCATCAGTGAGCTGGGGGGGGTATCCCCCAACATTGAAGACACTGAAGCTTTCTTT	CAISELGGVSPNIEDTEAFF
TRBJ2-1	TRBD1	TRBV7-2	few	TGTGCCAGCAGCTTTGGACAGGGGTTGGAGTATGAGCAGTTCTTC	CASSFGQGLEYEQFF
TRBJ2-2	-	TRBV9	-	TGTGCCAGCAGCGTCGGACAGACATCGAACACCGGGGAGCTGTTTTTT	CASSVGQTSNTGELFF
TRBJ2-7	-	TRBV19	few	TGTGCCAGTAGTCCAGGGCCCTACGAGCAGTACTTC	CASSPGPYEQYF
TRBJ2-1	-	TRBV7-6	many	TGTGCCAGCAGCTCCGCCGGGGTGGAGCAGTTCTTC	CASSSAGVEQFF